This TCR beta chain was sequenced during a study of T-cell memory formation after mild COVID-19. Constant-segment-primed 5'RACE gave TCR alpha and TCR beta cDNA libraries with sample barcodes and UMIs. Each CDR3 protein gets one entry after TCRdb re-called the 5' RACE reads with MiXCR. The data contain some 600,000 distinct CDR3 sequences, roughly a sixth of them singletons. This clonotype was detected a few times. Germline V lookup: CDR1 MNHEY, CDR2 SVGAGI. The CDR3 runs to 14 residues. After removal of 4 bases from V and 5 bases from J, the junction contained 3 bases not matched to a gene. The TCR was taken from an adult woman who had mild COVID-19 (a few samples of this study predate the infection). Cell type and time point are not known. Sample: PBMCs or a T cell subset sorted from them (not recorded which). The chain couples TRBV6-5 to TRBJ2-7; TRBD2 aligns across 12 bases. Here the CDR3 DNA reads TGTGCCAGCAGTTTTACTAGCGGGGGGAACGAGCAGTACTTC. Translating gives CASSFTSGGNEQYF.